This T cell receptor beta chain was identified during a study of blood T cell repertoires in COVID-19. Trimming at V came to 4 bases and at J to 6 bases, leaving 8 bases not matched to a gene. CDR1 is MNHEY and CDR2 is SMNVEV in the germline V gene (reference sequence). The CDR3 is made up of 14 amino acids. The table came from immunoSEQ multiplex PCR; TCRdb's copy has only in-frame clones and leaves some out. Of about 45,000 clones in the sample, about 85% were seen once. The sample consisted of peripheral blood. This clonotype was sampled from a man aged 45 to 65 with active COVID-19. This sequence joins TRBV27 and TRBJ2-5; 7 bases match TRBD2. Written as DNA, the CDR3 is TGTGCCAGCAGTTCCCAGGGAGGGGCAAAGACCCAGTACTTC. Its protein product is CASSSQGGAKTQYF.